The 15 T cell receptor beta chains below were found in one sample sequenced in a study of radiotherapy plus CTLA-4 blockade in lung cancer (dated by TCRdb to 2016 to 2019). The library was produced with the immunoSEQ multiplex PCR assay. The table was pulled from immuneACCESS by TCRdb, which kept in-frame rearrangements only. Such tables lose some clones; where checked, under half of the loss comes from unresolved V genes, and the rest has no known cause. The sample table records 56,000 or so clones; around 80% of these occur just once. Around a sixth of the sample belongs to the ten largest clones. The specimen was peripheral blood, collected from a patient treated with radiotherapy plus ipilimumab. The receptors were sampled from a human donor with non-small cell lung cancer who had a complete response to radiotherapy plus ipilimumab.

The chain employs TRBV30 and TRBJ2-5, with 7 bases identical to TRBD1. This CDR3 has 12 amino acids. The germline gives CDR1 GTSNPN, CDR2 SVGIG (reference sequence). V dropped 7 bases and J dropped 5; count of bases not matched to a gene: 7. CDR3 sequence (DNA): TGTGCCTACGACAGGGCCGAGGAGACCCAGTACTTC. Translated, it gives CAYDRAEETQYF.

This clone was counted a single time. The J gene is TRBJ1-2, the V gene TRBV7-9; TRBD1 matches at 7 bases. The CDR3 is made up of 16 amino acids. Germline lookup yields CDR1 SEHNR and CDR2 FQNEAQ (reference sequence). V trimming: 3 bases; J trimming: 8 bases; junction bases outside the gene matches: 15. The CDR3 DNA is TGTGCCAGCAGCTTCGCATCACCCCGGGACAGCCGGGGCTACACCTTC. Encoded protein: CASSFASPRDSRGYTF.

A few counts support this clone. This chain connects TRBV7-2 to TRBJ2-1; weak D call: TRBD2 (6 bases). Germline assignment: CDR1 SGHTA and CDR2 FQGNSA. CDR3 length: 15 amino acids. With 3 bases removed from V and 10 bases from J, the gap between germline ends came to 19 bases. The CDR3 loop reads CASSFSGTTRGEQFF. The CDR3 region has the DNA TGTGCCAGCAGCTTTTCCGGAACCACGCGGGGAGAGCAGTTCTTC.

The chain links TRBV18 to TRBJ2-1, with 10 bases lining up with TRBD2. Trimming removed 3 bases from V and 6 bases from J; junction bases left unmatched: 5. CDR3 length equals 15 residues. Per the germline V gene, CDR1 is KGHSH and CDR2 is LQKENI. CDR3 region: CASSPGLALVNEQFF. CDR3 DNA sequence: TGTGCCAGCTCACCGGGACTAGCGTTGGTCAATGAGCAGTTCTTC.

The chain is built from TRBV29-1 and TRBJ2-2, with 8 bases aligning to TRBD1. The V segment lost 1 base and the J segment 7 bases; nucleotides outside the gene matches: 5. This CDR3 is 14 amino acids long. The germline CDR1 and CDR2 sequences are SQVTM and ANQGSEA. CDR3 residues: CSVEGGQGIGELFF. CDR3 in DNA: TGCAGCGTTGAAGGCGGACAGGGTATCGGGGAGCTGTTTTTT.

The chain has TRBV12-2 and TRBJ1-6; TRBD1 reflects the table's D call only, with no check against the DNA. TRBV12-2 is a listed pseudogene. The CDR3 covers 21 residues. Written as DNA, the CDR3 is TGTGCAAGTCGTCCTATATCCCCCACTCAGGGGAACGTCCCTGCTAATTCACCCCTCCACTTT. It specifies CASRPISPTQGNVPANSPLHF.

This clone was detected only once. The V and J genes are TRBV30 and TRBJ2-6, with 7 bases matching TRBD1. This CDR3 has 17 amino acids. CDR1 GTSNPN and CDR2 SVGIG come from the germline V gene (reference sequence). V lost 7 bases to trimming and J lost 0 bases; unmatched junction nucleotides: 12. This CDR3 reads CASLRTGASSGANVLTF. In DNA, the CDR3 is TGTGCCTCTCTCAGGACAGGAGCCAGCTCTGGGGCCAACGTCCTGACTTTC. The full variable domain, completed using reference TRBV30 and TRBJ2-6, is SQTIHQWPATLVQPVGSPLSLECTVEGTSNPNLYWYRQAAGRGLQLLFYSVGIGQISSEVPQNLSASRPQDRQFILSSKKLLLSDSGFYLCASLRTGASSGANVLTFGAGSRLTVL.

The rearrangement joins TRBV7-6 to TRBJ1-1, with D perhaps TRBD1 (5 bases). The germline gives CDR1 SGHVS, CDR2 FNYEAQ. V gave up 4 bases and J gave up 1 base, with 13 bases separating them. The CDR3 covers 15 residues. In DNA form, the CDR3 reads TGTGCCAGCAGCTATACTGACAGACCGAACACTGAAGCTTTCTTT. This encodes CASSYTDRPNTEAFF.

This chain links TRBV11-2 with TRBJ2-3; 10 bases map to TRBD1. This CDR3 is 18 amino acids long. Trimming removed 5 bases from V and 6 bases from J; junction bases left unmatched: 17. Per germline, CDR1 SGHAT and CDR2 FQNNGV. Here the CDR3 reads CASSLLPSGTGARDTQYF. The DNA for the CDR3 is TGTGCCAGCAGCCTCCTTCCGTCTGGGACAGGGGCTCGGGATACGCAGTATTTT. Filled out from reference TRBV11-2 and TRBJ2-3, the complete variable domain reads EAGVAQSPRYKIIEKRQSVAFWCNPISGHATLYWYQQILGQGPKLLIQFQNNGVVDDSQLPKDRFSAERLKGVDSTLKIQPAKLEDSAVYLCASSLLPSGTGARDTQYFGPGTRLTVL.

The gene calls are TRBV7-2 and TRBJ2-2; 11 bases fit TRBD1. CDR3 size: 15 residues. The J segment lost 7 bases and the V segment lost 6 bases, leaving 7 bases of the junction unmatched. Germline-derived CDR1 and CDR2 are SGHTA and FQGNSA. CDR3 sequence reads: CASRSGQGVVGELFF. The CDR3, as DNA: TGTGCCAGCAGGTCGGGACAGGGGGTCGTCGGGGAGCTGTTTTTT.

The rearrangement uses TRBV30 and TRBJ2-3; 12 bases align to TRBD2. With 7 bases clipped from V and 4 bases from J, the junction kept 0 bases outside the gene matches. CDR1 and CDR2 from the germline V gene are GTSNPN and SVGIG (reference sequence). This CDR3 region has 12 residues. CDR3 protein: CASSGGADTQYF. In DNA form, the CDR3 reads TGTGCCTCTAGCGGGGGGGCAGATACGCAGTATTTT.

The rearrangement joins TRBV19 to TRBJ2-5; unclear D gene. Trimming stripped 2 bases from V and 2 bases from J, with 6 bases between. Germline V gene lookup returns CDR1 LNHDA and CDR2 SQIVND (reference sequence). This CDR3 region has 13 residues. The CDR3 loop is CASSISQQETQYF. Here the CDR3 DNA reads TGTGCCAGTAGTATAAGTCAGCAAGAGACCCAGTACTTC.

The chain's CDR3 is CASSGGQGKDTQYF. CDR3 nucleotide sequence: TGCGCCAGCAGCGGGGGACAGGGTAAAGATACGCAGTATTTT. The chain is built from TRBV5-1 and TRBJ2-3; 9 bases map to TRBD1. After removal of 4 bases from V and 5 bases from J, the junction contained 5 bases not matched to a gene. There are 14 residues in the CDR3. Germline values: CDR1 SGHRS, CDR2 YFSETQ. Full variable domain (remainder filled in from reference TRBV5-1 and TRBJ2-3): KAGVTQTPRYLIKTRGQQVTLSCSPISGHRSVSWYQQTPGQGLQFLFEYFSETQRNKGNFPGRFSGRQFSNSRSEMNVSTLELGDSALYLCASSGGQGKDTQYFGPGTRLTVL.

Note on this clone: Other DNA sequences from this sample encode an identical CDR3 as well. This sequence joins TRBV7-2 and TRBJ2-1, with 11 bases matching TRBD2. This CDR3 is built from 16 residues. Looked up from germline, CDR1 is SGHTA and CDR2 is FQGNSA. V gave up 2 bases and J gave up 4 bases; unmatched junction bases: 4. CDR3 sequence: CASSLKTSGTYNEQFF. The CDR3 DNA reads as TGTGCCAGCAGCTTAAAGACTAGCGGGACATACAATGAGCAGTTCTTC.

The chain couples TRBV23-1 to TRBJ2-7; 10 bases fit TRBD1. TRBV23-1 is flagged as an ORF with uncertain function. This CDR3 region has 20 residues. Germline trimming cut 2 bases from V and 0 bases from J; bases unmatched to any gene: 16. CDR3 DNA sequence: TGCGCCAGCAGTCAAAACCCGACAGGGGGCTCCTATTTAACCTCCTACGAGCAGTACGTC. It yields the protein CASSQNPTGGSYLTSYEQYV.